This T cell receptor beta chain was sequenced during a study of cytomegalovirus exposure and HLA in healthy donors. Whole-study results and caveats: Both high specificity and high sensitivity reportedly marked the classifier's diagnosis of cytomegalovirus status.

In regard to this clone: The antigen is undetermined. Relative to the germline gene, one junction end is altered; a read error may explain this.

Germline CDR1 is SEHNR and CDR2 is FQNEAQ (reference sequence). CDR3 length equals 13 residues. Primers: 60 Vbeta forward and 13 Jbeta reverse. TCRdb's copy holds only in-frame clones and misses some; the assay was immunoSEQ multiplex PCR. The table records some 70,000 clones, 84% of them present only once. Sequenced material: PBMCs. This chain links TRBV7-9 with TRBJ1-1, with unresolved D. The receptor was isolated from a woman in her 50s in good health and CMV-seronegative. CDR3 in amino acids: CSSSRTRNTEAFF. CDR3 bases: TGTTCCAGCAGCAGAACGCGGAACACTGAAGCTTTCTTT.